This is a list of T cell receptor beta chains from one sample in a study of beta chain features in type 1 diabetes. Sequencing was performed with immunoSEQ multiplex PCR; in TCRdb, only in-frame clones are kept and a portion is missing. The sample shows around 240,000 clones, around 15% of them seen only once. Input material: naive CD4+ T cells from blood. The receptors were gathered from a man under 40 with type 1 diabetes. Each CDR3 is given with its conserved first and last residue. Each record gives: J gene, V gene, CDR3 protein.

>TRBJ2-7|TRBV23-1
CASTAQGGGGHEQYF
>TRBJ2-1|TRBV30
CAWRTGSVNEQFF
>TRBJ2-5|TRBV30
CAWSVRGSQYF
>TRBJ2-1|TRBV28
CASSPVLAGSYNEQFF
>TRBJ1-1|TRBV4-3
CASSQDLGRAGNTEAFF
>TRBJ2-3|TRBV6-5
CASSSPRGRSDTQYF
>TRBJ2-3|TRBV7-8
CASSLRDTQYF
>TRBJ2-1|TRBV7-8
CASQVSYNEQFF
>TRBJ1-1|TRBV7-7
CASSRDTNTEAFF
>TRBJ2-4|TRBV30
CAWSPGVWGILAKNIQYF
>TRBJ2-7|TRBV9
CASSLQTGVVNEQYF
>TRBJ2-2|TRBV7-9
CASSLRQGVLPGELFF
>TRBJ2-5|TRBV7-2
CASSLGLATETQYF
>TRBJ1-4|TRBV29-1
CSLITGDEKLFF
>TRBJ2-5|TRBV7-2
CASSLPGEETQYF
>TRBJ2-2|TRBV29-1
CSVEKNTGELFF
>TRBJ1-4|TRBV18
CASSPRDRESEKLFF
>TRBJ2-1|TRBV25-1
CASSETGTSGSEQFF
>TRBJ1-2|TRBV7-9
CASRPGPWEGYTF
>TRBJ2-1|TRBV7-2
CASSYRTSGSIHNEQFF
>TRBJ1-1|TRBV29-1
CSVKGNTEAFF
>TRBJ2-1|TRBV18
CASSPPGDNEQFF
>TRBJ2-5|TRBV28
CASRMGQETQYF
>TRBJ2-1|TRBV29-1
CSAKDERQFF
>TRBJ2-7|TRBV6-5
CASSRGLSSYEQYF
>TRBJ2-1|TRBV7-3
CASSLQTAAYNEQFF
>TRBJ2-1|TRBV15
CATSRQGWNEQFF
>TRBJ2-3|TRBV28
CASSLKQGTADTQYF
>TRBJ2-5|TRBV30
CAWTSLETQYF
>TRBJ2-7|TRBV28
CASSPITRTEQYF